These T cell receptor beta chains were read from a single sample in a study of shared clonotypes between healthy human individuals. TCRdb's table, derived via immunoSEQ multiplex PCR, lists solely in-frame clones and lacks some. The sample has over a million clones, 78% seen once. Sequencing was carried out using memory CD4+ T cells from PBMCs. The source of these receptors is a man aged 18 to 35 in good health. Some clones in this sample may be carry-over from other donors' samples. The CDR3 runs from the conserved cysteine through the conserved F or W. D genes are given only for firm matches. The size entry is marked missing in some rows and otherwise reads once, few, many or a size class.

d_gene	j_gene	abundance	v_gene	CDR3aa	CDR3nt
NA	TRBJ2-5	NA	TRBV20-1	CAGTKETQYF	TGTGCGGGAACCAAAGAGACCCAGTACTTC
NA	TRBJ2-7	few	TRBV7-3	CASSPVQGDEQYF	TGTGCCAGCAGTCCCGTACAGGGTGACGAGCAGTACTTC
NA	TRBJ2-7	once	TRBV27	CASSLFGVGRYEQYF	TGTGCCAGCAGTTTATTTGGTGTGGGCAGGTACGAGCAGTACTTC
NA	TRBJ2-2	once	TRBV28	CASSGRNTGELFF	TGTGCCAGCAGCGGCAGGAACACCGGGGAGCTGTTTTTT
NA	TRBJ2-4	NA	TRBV28	CASSKGGTGAKNIQYF	TGTGCCAGCAGCAAAGGCGGAACCGGAGCCAAAAACATTCAGTACTTC
NA	TRBJ1-5	few	TRBV10-2	CASSELAGYGDQPQHF	TGCGCCAGCAGTGAGTTGGCAGGGTACGGGGATCAGCCCCAGCATTTT
NA	TRBJ2-7	many	TRBV2	CASSPGLFPYEQYF	TGTGCCAGCAGCCCGGGACTTTTTCCCTACGAGCAGTACTTC
NA	TRBJ2-7	NA	TRBV27	CASSSLRDGTYEQYF	TGTGCCAGCAGTTCTCTCCGGGACGGCACCTACGAGCAGTACTTC
NA	TRBJ2-7	NA	TRBV28	CASSSAPLYEQYF	TGTGCCAGCAGTTCCGCTCCGTTGTACGAGCAGTACTTC
TRBD2	TRBJ2-3	NA	TRBV29-1	CSVEGGREADTQYF	TGCAGCGTTGAAGGCGGGAGGGAGGCAGATACGCAGTATTTT
NA	TRBJ2-5	NA	TRBV5-6	CASSFPRGETQYF	TGTGCCAGCAGCTTCCCCAGGGGAGAGACCCAGTACTTC
NA	TRBJ1-3	NA	TRBV28	CASSPTINWRDPSGNTIYF	TGTGCCAGCAGTCCTACCATTAACTGGAGGGATCCCTCTGGAAACACCATATATTTT
NA	TRBJ2-7	many	TRBV20-1	CSARGTSEQYF	TGCAGTGCTAGGGGAACTTCGGAGCAGTACTTC
TRBD2	TRBJ2-5	NA	TRBV5-1	CASSLGLVSGSGETQYF	TGCGCCAGCAGCTTGGGGTTGGTGAGCGGGAGCGGGGAGACCCAGTACTTC
NA	TRBJ1-4	NA	TRBV6-6	CASSSVRTNEKLFF	TGTGCCAGCAGCTCTGTTCGGACTAATGAAAAACTGTTTTTT
TRBD2	TRBJ2-3	NA	TRBV5-1	CASSPGTSGSTDTQYF	TGCGCCAGCAGCCCTGGGACTAGCGGCTCCACAGATACGCAGTATTTT
TRBD2	TRBJ2-7	NA	TRBV27	CASSRGGAGEDVQYF	TGTGCCAGCAGCCGAGGGGGAGCGGGGGAGGACGTGCAGTACTTC
TRBD1	TRBJ2-7	NA	TRBV20-1	CSAREGSQGAF	TGCAGTGCTAGAGAGGGCAGCCAGGGGGCCTTC
TRBD2	TRBJ2-1	NA	TRBV7-9	CASSPRLAVNYNEQFF	TGTGCCAGCAGCCCCCGACTAGCGGTAAACTACAATGAGCAGTTCTTC
TRBD2	TRBJ2-7	few	TRBV10-3	CAIGAGASGSYEQYF	TGTGCCATCGGGGCTGGGGCTAGCGGGAGTTACGAGCAGTACTTC
TRBD2	TRBJ2-1	NA	TRBV11-2	CAKLGLAGHAQFF	TGTGCCAAGCTGGGACTAGCGGGACACGCGCAGTTCTTC
NA	TRBJ1-1	few	TRBV5-1	CASSLASSYTEAFF	TGCGCCAGCAGCTTGGCCTCCTCGTACACTGAAGCTTTCTTT
NA	TRBJ1-1	NA	TRBV5-6	CASSLRAQVLEAFF	TGTGCCAGCAGCTTGAGGGCGCAGGTCCTAGAAGCTTTCTTT
NA	TRBJ2-7	few	TRBV4-2	CASSQEWRPGQGPTYEQYF	TGTGCCAGCAGCCAAGAATGGCGACCGGGACAAGGGCCGACCTACGAGCAGTACTTC
NA	TRBJ2-6	NA	TRBV7-9	CASSLGVSGANVLTF	TGTGCCAGCAGCTTAGGCGTATCTGGGGCCAACGTCCTGACTTTC
TRBD1	TRBJ1-2	NA	TRBV9	CASSARTGDLSGGYGYTF	TGTGCCAGCAGCGCCAGGACAGGGGACTTATCGGGTGGCTATGGCTACACCTTC
NA	TRBJ2-6	few	TRBV18	CASSPGQFSGANVLTF	TGTGCCAGCTCACCTGGACAGTTTTCTGGGGCCAACGTCCTGACTTTC
NA	TRBJ1-2	NA	TRBV25-1	CASSEYTGGYGYTF	TGTGCCAGCAGTGAATATACGGGAGGGTATGGCTACACCTTC
TRBD1	TRBJ2-3	NA	TRBV27	CASSFRQGLADTQYF	TGTGCCAGCAGTTTCCGACAGGGGTTGGCAGATACGCAGTATTTT
NA	TRBJ1-1	NA	TRBV6-1	CASSEWGGVDTEAFF	TGTGCCAGCAGTGAATGGGGGGGCGTCGACACTGAAGCTTTCTTT
NA	TRBJ1-3	NA	TRBV7-2	CASSSDTNTIYF	TGTGCCAGCAGCTCAGATACAAACACCATATATTTT
NA	TRBJ2-5	NA	TRBV5-1	CASSSGLSGGETQYF	TGCGCCAGCAGCTCGGGCCTTTCCGGGGGAGAGACCCAGTACTTC
NA	TRBJ2-6	once	TRBV11-2	CASSSGRRANVLTF	TGTGCCAGCAGCTCGGGACGGCGGGCCAACGTCCTGACTTTC
NA	TRBJ2-7	NA	TRBV6-6	CASRLDPNYEQYF	TGTGCCAGCAGACTGGACCCCAACTACGAGCAGTACTTC
NA	TRBJ2-3	NA	TRBV5-1	CASSSESTDTQYF	TGCGCCAGCAGCTCCGAGAGCACAGATACGCAGTATTTT
TRBD1	TRBJ2-5	NA	TRBV11-2	CASSTRTQGAKETQYF	TGCGCCAGCAGCACAAGGACACAGGGGGCGAAGGAGACCCAGTACTTC
NA	TRBJ1-1	once	TRBV7-6	CASSRYQNTEAFF	TGTGCCAGCAGCCGGTACCAGAACACTGAAGCTTTCTTT
NA	TRBJ2-2	few	TRBV5-1	CASHLTRNTGELFF	TGCGCCAGCCACCTTACCCGGAACACCGGGGAGCTGTTTTTT
NA	TRBJ1-1	NA	TRBV29-1	CSVEDTGGRFGAFF	TGCAGCGTTGAAGATACGGGGGGAAGGTTCGGGGCTTTCTTT
NA	TRBJ2-3	NA	TRBV4-1	CASSQGWATDTQYF	TGCGCCAGCAGCCAAGGATGGGCGACAGATACGCAGTATTTT
TRBD2	TRBJ2-3	NA	TRBV6-5	CASSYSGLAGVDTQYF	TGTGCCAGCAGTTACTCGGGACTAGCGGGAGTGGATACGCAGTATTTT
TRBD1	TRBJ2-4	few	TRBV2	CASEIQGALRDIQYF	TGTGCCAGCGAAATACAGGGGGCCCTTAGGGATATTCAGTACTTC
NA	TRBJ1-2	NA	TRBV19	CASSIGGPYGYTF	TGTGCCAGTAGTATCGGAGGGCCCTATGGCTACACCTTC
NA	TRBJ2-5	NA	TRBV7-9	CASSLVGGGETQYF	TGTGCCAGCAGCTTAGTCGGAGGTGGGGAGACCCAGTACTTC
NA	TRBJ2-1	NA	TRBV5-1	CASRSAPRSYNEQFF	TGCGCCAGCAGATCGGCCCCCCGATCCTACAATGAGCAGTTCTTC
NA	TRBJ1-2	NA	TRBV6-1	CASSAPGGYGYTF	TGTGCCAGCAGCGCCCCAGGAGGGTATGGCTACACCTTC
NA	TRBJ2-1	NA	TRBV5-6	CASRRGTLKYNEQFF	TGTGCCAGCAGACGAGGGACGCTTAAATACAATGAGCAGTTCTTC
TRBD1	TRBJ2-7	NA	TRBV18	CASSQDRRYEQYF	TGTGCCAGCTCACAGGACAGGCGCTACGAGCAGTACTTC
NA	TRBJ1-1	NA	TRBV10-3	CAISEWGRNTEAFF	TGTGCCATCAGTGAGTGGGGCAGGAACACTGAAGCTTTCTTT
TRBD1	TRBJ1-2	many	TRBV7-2	CASSPQAQGAGGYTF	TGTGCCAGCAGCCCCCAGGCTCAGGGGGCTGGTGGCTACACCTTC
TRBD2	TRBJ2-1	NA	TRBV6-6	CASGSGSSSYNEQFF	TGTGCCAGCGGAAGCGGGAGCAGCTCCTACAATGAGCAGTTCTTC
TRBD1	TRBJ2-7	NA	TRBV28	CASTPGQEIYEQYF	TGTGCCAGTACCCCGGGACAGGAAATCTACGAGCAGTACTTC
NA	TRBJ2-5	NA	TRBV18	CASSPPGQGWAGTQYF	TGTGCCAGCTCACCCCCCGGCCAGGGGTGGGCCGGGACCCAGTACTTC
NA	TRBJ1-5	few	TRBV2	CASSEVGSKQPQHF	TGTGCCAGCAGTGAAGTAGGGTCGAAGCAGCCCCAGCATTTT
NA	TRBJ1-4	many	TRBV6-5	CASSLTGREKLFF	TGTGCCAGCAGCCTCACCGGGCGGGAAAAACTGTTTTTT
TRBD2	TRBJ2-7	few	TRBV5-1	CASSITSGSLYEQYF	TGCGCCAGCAGCATAACTAGCGGGAGCCTCTACGAGCAGTACTTC
TRBD1	TRBJ2-7	NA	TRBV18	CASSPSTGQVYEQYF	TGTGCCAGCTCACCAAGTACCGGACAGGTTTACGAGCAGTACTTC
TRBD2	TRBJ2-7	NA	TRBV7-8	CASSLSSGNYEQYF	TGTGCCAGCAGCTTATCTAGCGGGAACTACGAGCAGTACTTC